Following are 25 T cell receptor beta chains from one sample sequenced in a study of cytomegalovirus exposure and HLA in healthy donors (dated by TCRdb to about 2017). Receptor amplification or capture employed the immunoSEQ multiplex PCR assay. For the multiplex PCR, a mixture combining 60 forward primers for TCR Vbeta segments and 13 reverse primers for TCR Jbeta segments was used. TCRdb holds this immuneACCESS table with in-frame rearrangements only. Some clones are missing; in checked studies, unresolved V genes explain under half, and the rest has no known cause. This sample has roughly 150,000 clones in its table, and around 85% of those were observed once. The ten top clones hold approximately 2.4% of the sample. The sample comprised PBMCs. These receptors came from a male donor in good health and CMV-seronegative.

The rearrangement joins TRBV5-4 to TRBJ2-5, with a tentative D call TRBD1 (5 bases). Trimming stripped 4 bases from V and 4 bases from J, with 14 bases between. Germline CDR1 SGHNT, CDR2 YYREEE (reference sequence). This CDR3 is built from 14 residues. The CDR3 nucleotides read TGTGCCAGCAGCCTTTCAGGGTTGCCAGAGACCCAGTACTTC. It codes for CASSLSGLPETQYF.

The chain has TRBV30 and TRBJ1-4, with unresolved D. The CDR3 covers 14 residues. The germline CDR1 and CDR2 sequences are GTSNPN and SVGIG (reference sequence). V shed 3 bases and J shed 3 bases, with 11 bases lying between them. CDR3 nucleotide sequence: TGTGCCTGGAGCGACGGAGCCTCTAATGAAAAACTGTTTTTT. Its protein product is CAWSDGASNEKLFF.

The chain is built from TRBV7-2 and TRBJ1-6; perhaps TRBD1 as D (6 bases). This CDR3 comprises 15 residues. The germline gives CDR1 SGHTA, CDR2 FQGNSA. V was shortened by 1 base and J by 11 bases, with 15 bases between the two germline ends. The CDR3 coding sequence is TGTGCCAGCAGCTTAGAGGGGGGAGGGTCCGCACCCCTCCACTTT. Protein sequence: CASSLEGGGSAPLHF.

The chain joins TRBV7-9 to TRBJ1-2; 8 bases match TRBD1. CDR1 SEHNR and CDR2 FQNEAQ come from the germline V gene (reference sequence). The CDR3 runs to 15 residues. V shed 4 bases, J shed 0 bases, and the junction held 4 bases outside the gene matches. The chain's CDR3 is CASSYRTGSNYGYTF. CDR3 in DNA: TGTGCCAGCAGCTATCGGACAGGGTCTAACTATGGCTACACCTTC.

This clone has just one count. The chain carries TRBV2 and TRBJ1-4, with a possible D match to TRBD1 (6 bases). The length of the CDR3 is 16 residues. Germline CDR1 is SNHLY and CDR2 is FYNNEI. With 5 bases removed from V and 0 bases from J, the gap between germline ends came to 13 bases. The CDR3: CASSWGPDATNEKLFF. The CDR3, as DNA: TGTGCCAGCAGTTGGGGGCCAGACGCAACTAATGAAAAACTGTTTTTT.

This sequence joins TRBV5-1 and TRBJ2-1; TRBD2 agrees at 10 bases. The V and J ends lost 6 bases and 0 bases, in that order; junction bases with no gene match: 6. Germline V gives CDR1 SGHRS, CDR2 YFSETQ. The CDR3 runs to 16 residues. In DNA form, the CDR3 reads TGCGCCAGCAACGAGCGGGGGGGCAGCTCCTACAATGAGCAGTTCTTC. It specifies CASNERGGSSYNEQFF.

CDR3 DNA: TGTGCCAGCAGCCTAATCGACAGCTACGAGCAGTACTTC. This gives the protein CASSLIDSYEQYF. J is TRBJ2-7 and V is TRBV7-7; D perhaps matches TRBD1 (5 bases). CDR3 length equals 13 residues. Germline V gives CDR1 SSHAT, CDR2 FNYEAQ (reference sequence). V was pared by 5 bases and J by 3 bases, with 11 bases between.

The chain employs TRBV6-6 and TRBJ1-1; 9 nucleotides line up with TRBD1. CDR1 and CDR2 from the germline V gene are MNHNY and SVGAGI (reference sequence). The ends lost 4 bases at V and 1 base at J; junction bases unmatched: 7. The CDR3 loop spans 16 amino acids. CDR3 region: CASSSSPGQGNTEAFF. The CDR3 nucleotides are TGTGCCAGCAGTTCCTCTCCGGGACAGGGGAACACTGAAGCTTTCTTT.

J is TRBJ1-5 and V is TRBV18; TRBD1 is a possible D gene (5 bases). The V end was cut by 4 bases, the J end by 5 bases, with 18 bases between. The CDR3 extends over 16 amino acids. Germline V gene lookup returns CDR1 KGHSH and CDR2 LQKENI. The CDR3 DNA is TGTGCCAGCTCACTCCGGGCGGGACCCCCCCATCAGCCCCAGCATTTT. Protein: CASSLRAGPPHQPQHF. The full variable domain, its missing parts supplied by reference TRBV18 and TRBJ1-5, is NAGVMQNPRHLVRRRGQEARLRCSPMKGHSHVYWYRQLPEEGLKFMVYLQKENIIDESGMPKERFSAEFPKEGPSILRIQQVVRGDSAAYFCASSLRAGPPHQPQHFGDGTRLSIL.

The gene calls are TRBV10-1 and TRBJ1-5; D might be TRBD1 (6 bases). V lost 4 bases and J lost 1, with 11 bases in between. Germline CDR1 WNHNN, CDR2 SYGVQD (reference sequence). The CDR3 is made up of 15 amino acids. Written as DNA, the CDR3 is TGCGCCAGCAGTGTCTTACAGGGAAGCAATCAGCCCCAGCATTTT. This translates into CASSVLQGSNQPQHF.

This chain connects TRBV5-1 to TRBJ2-1; a possible D gene is TRBD1 (6 bases). V lost 4 bases, J lost 1 base, and 15 bases lay in between. CDR1 SGHRS and CDR2 YFSETQ come from the germline V gene. The CDR3 runs 16 residues. The CDR3 bases are TGCGCCAGCAGCCCCTCGGGACATCAGTCCTACAATGAGCAGTTCTTC. This codes for CASSPSGHQSYNEQFF.

The chain combines TRBV7-9 with TRBJ1-6; 7 nucleotides line up with TRBD1. Per germline, CDR1 SEHNR and CDR2 FQNEAQ (reference sequence). V lost 5 bases, J lost 10 bases, and 5 bases stayed unmatched. CDR3 length equals 13 residues. The CDR3 protein is CASSATGESPLHF. CDR3 nucleotide sequence: TGTGCCAGCAGCGCAACAGGGGAATCACCCCTCCACTTT.

This clone was detected a few times. This chain joins TRBV19 and TRBJ2-7, with 11 bases lining up with TRBD1. Losses at the gene ends were 5 bases for V and 6 bases for J; bases not matched to a gene: 9. Germline V CDR1 and CDR2: LNHDA, SQIVND (reference sequence). The CDR3 contains 15 residues. The CDR3 region is CASSVRTGGMGEQYF. The DNA for the CDR3 is TGTGCCAGTAGTGTAAGGACAGGGGGCATGGGCGAGCAGTACTTC.

This sequence joins TRBV13 and TRBJ2-5, with a possible D match to TRBD2 (5 bases). The V end lost 7 bases, the J end lost 4 bases, and 13 bases lay between the germline ends. This CDR3 spans 13 amino acids. From germline, CDR1 is PRHDT and CDR2 FYEKMQ (reference sequence). In DNA form, the CDR3 reads TGTGCCAGCACCCCGCCGGGAACAGAGACCCAGTACTTC. This sequence encodes CASTPPGTETQYF.

The chain uses TRBV7-2 and TRBJ2-7, with 7 nucleotides matching TRBD1. The ends lost 5 bases at V and 6 bases at J; junction bases unmatched: 4. CDR1 and CDR2 (germline): SGHTA, FQGNSA. The CDR3 consists of 12 residues. The DNA for the CDR3 is TGTGCCAGCAGCGGGACAGTTAGCGAGCAGTACTTC. Encoded protein: CASSGTVSEQYF. Together with reference TRBV7-2 and TRBJ2-7, the CDR3 gives the full variable domain: GAGVSQSPSNKVTEKGKDVELRCDPISGHTALYWYRQSLGQGLEFLIYFQGNSAPDKSGLPSDRFSAERTGGSVSTLTIQRTQQEDSAVYLCASSGTVSEQYFGPGTRLTVT.

The V gene is TRBV7-2, the J gene TRBJ2-5; the match to TRBD2 covers 7 bases. V lost 0 bases and J lost 7; bases outside the gene matches: 2. Per germline, CDR1 SGHTA and CDR2 FQGNSA. The CDR3 has 13 amino acids. This CDR3 reads CASSLARESTQYF. CDR3 DNA: TGTGCCAGCAGCTTAGCGCGGGAGTCGACCCAGTACTTC. The full variable domain, rest sourced from reference TRBV7-2 and TRBJ2-5, is GAGVSQSPSNKVTEKGKDVELRCDPISGHTALYWYRQSLGQGLEFLIYFQGNSAPDKSGLPSDRFSAERTGGSVSTLTIQRTQQEDSAVYLCASSLARESTQYFGPGTRLLVL.

V gene TRBV5-5 combines with J gene TRBJ2-7; 10 bases are shared with TRBD2. CDR1 and CDR2 from the germline V gene are SGHKS and YYEKEE (reference sequence). The CDR3 totals 17 residues. J was trimmed by 3 bases and V by 0 bases; bases with no gene match: 9. The CDR3 loop is CASSLGERGGRIYEQYF. The CDR3 coding sequence is TGTGCCAGCAGCTTGGGGGAGCGGGGGGGCCGGATCTACGAGCAGTACTTC.

This chain links TRBV13 with TRBJ2-5; 7 bases agree with TRBD2. The CDR3 runs 14 residues. CDR1 is PRHDT, CDR2 FYEKMQ, per germline (reference sequence). Germline trimming cut 5 bases from V and 2 bases from J; bases unmatched to any gene: 5. The CDR3 DNA follows: TGTGCCAGCAGCGCACTAGCGCCACAAGAGACCCAGTACTTC. The encoded protein is CASSALAPQETQYF.

The chain has TRBV5-4 and TRBJ1-1, with D unclear. The CDR3 spans 13 residues. Trimming shortened V by 3 bases and J by 3 bases, and 9 bases separated the two germline ends. Germline assignment: CDR1 SGHNT and CDR2 YYREEE (reference sequence). CDR3: CASSSGPYTEAFF. The CDR3 nucleotides are TGTGCCAGCAGCTCGGGTCCATACACTGAAGCTTTCTTT.

This chain joins TRBV5-4 and TRBJ1-1; D call uncertain. The germline gives CDR1 SGHNT, CDR2 YYREEE (reference sequence). The CDR3 extends over 13 amino acids. V was shortened by 7 bases and J by 6 bases, with 16 bases between the two germline ends. The CDR3 sequence: CASSRPGGAEAFF. The CDR3 DNA follows: TGTGCCAGCTCGAGACCGGGTGGCGCTGAAGCTTTCTTT.

In DNA, the CDR3 is TGCGCCAGCAGCCCGGACAGGGGTAATTCACCCCTCCACTTT. This codes for CASSPDRGNSPLHF. V and J are TRBV5-1 and TRBJ1-6, with 9 nucleotides matching TRBD1. Trimming removed 4 bases from V and 6 bases from J; junction bases left unmatched: 2. In germline, CDR1 is SGHRS, CDR2 YFSETQ. CDR3 length: 14 amino acids.

The chain couples TRBV5-1 to TRBJ2-1; TRBD2 matches 7 bases. The junction had 5 bases not matched to a gene; V was cut back by 4 bases and J by 1 base. This CDR3 contains 15 residues. CDR1 and CDR2 (germline): SGHRS, YFSETQ. The DNA of the CDR3 is TGCGCCAGCAGCCCGGGACTACGGTCCTACAATGAGCAGTTCTTC. Its translation: CASSPGLRSYNEQFF.

The V gene is TRBV4-1, the J gene TRBJ2-3; D is undetermined. Trimming shortened V by 0 bases and J by 10 bases, and 11 bases separated the two germline ends. Germline V gene sequence: CDR1 MGHRA, CDR2 YSYEKL. This CDR3 contains 13 residues. The CDR3 sequence is CASSQDPRVPQYF. CDR3 sequence (DNA): TGCGCCAGCAGCCAAGATCCTCGGGTTCCGCAGTATTTT.

This chain uses TRBV6-5 with TRBJ2-7, with TRBD1 identical over 9 bases. Per germline, CDR1 MNHEY and CDR2 SVGAGI. J was trimmed by 4 bases and V by 4 bases; bases with no gene match: 11. This CDR3 comprises 16 residues. CDR3 bases: TGTGCCAGCAGTTCTTGGGGGACAGGGTTAGGATACGAGCAGTACTTC. This translates into CASSSWGTGLGYEQYF.

The chain employs TRBV9 and TRBJ2-7, with a possible D match to TRBD2 (5 bases). V dropped 3 bases and J dropped 0 bases, with 10 bases sitting between them. Germline V gene sequence: CDR1 SGDLS, CDR2 YYNGEE. This CDR3 is 14 amino acids long. The CDR3 nucleotides read TGTGCCAGCAGCGGCTCCGGGAACTCCTACGAGCAGTACTTC. This sequence encodes CASSGSGNSYEQYF.